This TCR beta chain was captured in a study of post-analysis software for immune sequencing data. Looking at the study overall: Disease courses included relapsing-remitting, secondary progressive and progressive-relapsing multiple sclerosis. Notes on the study in general: In patients, TRBV5-6, TRBV5-1 and TRBV20-1 belonged to roughly 5 TRBV segments found more frequently than in controls. Significantly lower normalized Chao1 diversity was found in patients with multiple sclerosis relative to controls. Pronounced co-clustering by F measure was evident among identically batched samples.

cDNA libraries of TCR beta carried unique molecular identifiers. Each sample of 1 to 10 million input T cells yielded roughly 0.5 million cDNA molecules, so each molecule approximated one T cell. TCRdb reprocessed the PCR reads with MiXCR, giving one entry per CDR3 protein. The sample holds hundreds of thousands of distinct CDR3 sequences, 30% seen once. The J segment lost 4 bases and the V segment lost 2 bases, leaving 2 bases of the junction unmatched. The CDR3 loop spans 15 amino acids. In this sample, this clonotype turned up many times. Its specificity is unknown. The sequencing sample was made of blood. This sequence originates from a girl aged 10 to 17 with multiple sclerosis. The V call is TRBV12-3 or TRBV12-4, the J call TRBJ2-3; TRBD2 agrees at 11 bases. The CDR3 is CASSLTSGGADTQYF. The CDR3 DNA reads as TGTGCCAGCAGTTTAACTAGCGGGGGCGCAGATACGCAGTATTTT.